The T cell receptor (beta chain) under discussion was sequenced for a study of T cell responses to AZD1222 COVID-19 vaccine (dated by TCRdb to the early 2020s). With respect to the entire study: Because spike-specific TCR depth and breadth did not differ between the two schedules, AZD1222 recipients who got a second dose at roughly 4 weeks were pooled with those who got a second dose at roughly 12 weeks. TCR sequencing covered over 230 trial participants: 200 to 210 given two doses of AZD1222 and about 26 given two doses of MenACWY control vaccine. Enrollment into the trials was organized by age into subgroups of 18-55, 56-69 and 70-plus years, and those subgroups contained around 150, 28 and 57 TCR-sequenced participants, respectively.

The CDR3 goes from the cysteine to the phenylalanine over 18 residues. The read is trimmed to its CDR3 DNA, 54 bases read in frame from base 1. Looking up the germline V gene (reference sequence) yields CDR1 LGHDT and CDR2 YNNKEL. V has 2 bases trimmed and J has 8 bases trimmed; junction bases matching no gene number 15. The time point label of this sample denotes: baseline before first vaccination. Vaccinee samples came from UK trials COV001 and COV002, including a single-blind randomized controlled phase 2/3 trial of AZD1222 (ChAdOx1 nCoV-19) in healthy adults. Trial participant PBMC samples were collected at day 0 and day 28 after the second dose for TCRbeta chain sequencing. The CDR3 regions of human TCRbeta chains were subjected to immunosequencing. The source study handled its data this way. TCRs in the repertoires were compared against a reference library of SARS-CoV-2-specific TCRs that had been generated with the MIRA antigen-specificity platform. Breadth was defined as the fraction of unique TCRs that were SARS-CoV-2-associated, and depth was defined as the fraction of total T cells that were SARS-CoV-2-associated. Using the MIRA data, each spike-specific TCR was assigned both to the spike region to which the TCR was reactive and to a CD4 or CD8 class. Log10-transformed breadth and depth values were compared by one-way ANOVA with Sidak's multiple comparisons tests. The clones in this table, taken by TCRdb from immuneACCESS, are in-frame only. Not every clone is retained; where verified, under half of the shortfall comes from an unresolved V gene, and the cause of the rest is unknown. The V and J calls and clone size were taken over from that table, and D and trimming were inferred from the DNA. The sample has 100,000 or so clones on record, over 75% of them singletons. The ten biggest clones cover approximately 16% of the sample.

As regards this clone: Its antigen remains unidentified. No base-level quality is on record; no much larger clone is a single base apart.

Overall results and qualifications from the work: The 56-69-year group was small, and its depth increase did not reach significance, likely because of low power. Because no day 14 peak-response samples were available, the repertoires could be characterized only after the peak T cell response. Participants were mostly white British and included more females than males, and it was suggested by the authors that clonal diversity may have been underestimated. Conclusions about previously exposed vaccinees were limited because only six or seven AZD1222 recipients were SARS-CoV-2 seropositive at baseline. Reportedly, almost half of the unique spike-specific TCRs recognized epitopes lying outside the regions that are mutated in the B.1.351 and B.1.1.7 variants. The vaccine-associated CD4 TCRs covered the entire spike protein, and the dominant responses fell in regions 160-218 and 743-854. Spike-specific TCR breadth and depth rose significantly after two AZD1222 doses compared with day 0 and with MenACWY recipients.

The V and J segments used are TRBV3-1 (or the pseudogene TRBV3-2) and TRBJ2-1; TRBD2 fits 10 bases in the junction. Sequenced material: peripheral blood, taken on day 0 of AZD1222 vaccination. The sequence was collected from an adult in good health. For the CDR3, the sequence is CASSQLALLAGENHEQFF. The DNA sequence reads TGTGCCAGCAGCCAATTGGCCCTCCTAGCGGGAGAAAACCATGAGCAGTTCTTC.